This TCR beta chain is from a study of CD8 T cells in ankylosing spondylitis. One entry per CDR3 protein results from TCRdb running MiXCR on the 5' RACE reads. The sample records about 160,000 distinct CDR3 sequences, 9.8% being singletons. The junction had 2 bases not matched to a gene; V was cut back by 4 bases and J by 7 bases. The CDR3 covers 14 residues. CDR1 and CDR2 from the germline V gene are MNHEY and SMNVEV (reference sequence). This sequence originates from a female donor with ankylosing spondylitis or in good health (not recorded which). Sequences were obtained from blood, either unsorted or a sorted T cell fraction (not recorded which). The chain recombines TRBV27 with TRBJ2-1; TRBD2 matches at 12 bases. This CDR3 is CASSWGTSGNEQFF. CDR3 coding DNA: TGTGCCAGCAGTTGGGGGACTAGCGGGAATGAGCAGTTCTTC.